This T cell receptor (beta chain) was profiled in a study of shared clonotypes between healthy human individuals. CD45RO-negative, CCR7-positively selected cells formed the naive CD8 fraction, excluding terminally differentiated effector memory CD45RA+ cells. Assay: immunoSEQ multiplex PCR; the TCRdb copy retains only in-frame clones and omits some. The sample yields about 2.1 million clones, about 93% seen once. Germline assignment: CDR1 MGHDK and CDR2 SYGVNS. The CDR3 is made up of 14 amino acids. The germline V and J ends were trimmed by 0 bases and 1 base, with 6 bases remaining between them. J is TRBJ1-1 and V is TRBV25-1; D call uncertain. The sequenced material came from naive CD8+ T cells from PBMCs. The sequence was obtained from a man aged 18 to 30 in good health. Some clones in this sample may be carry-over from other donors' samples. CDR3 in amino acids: CASSEYKGNTEAFF. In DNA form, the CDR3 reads TGTGCCAGCAGTGAATATAAAGGGAACACTGAAGCTTTCTTT.